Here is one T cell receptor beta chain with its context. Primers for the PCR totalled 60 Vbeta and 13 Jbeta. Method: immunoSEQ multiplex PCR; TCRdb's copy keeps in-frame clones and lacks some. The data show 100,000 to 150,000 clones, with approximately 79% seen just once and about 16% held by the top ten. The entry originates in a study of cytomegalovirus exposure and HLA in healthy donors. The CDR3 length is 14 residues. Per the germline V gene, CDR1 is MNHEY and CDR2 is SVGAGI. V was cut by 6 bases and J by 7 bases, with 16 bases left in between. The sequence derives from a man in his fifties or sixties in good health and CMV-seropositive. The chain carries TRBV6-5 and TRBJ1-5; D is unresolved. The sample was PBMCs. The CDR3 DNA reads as TGTGCCAGCAGCCTTCAATCGGGTAGGCAGCCCCAGCATTTT. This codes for CASSLQSGRQPQHF.